A single sample gave rise to the 30 T cell receptor beta chains below, sequenced in a study of cytomegalovirus exposure and HLA in healthy donors. Both 60 Vbeta primers and 13 Jbeta primers went into the PCR. Clones were sequenced by immunoSEQ multiplex PCR, and TCRdb holds only the in-frame ones, with some missing. The repertoire consists of 95,000 to 150,000 clones, with 60% to 85% occurring once and the leading ten covering roughly 3.1%. Material for sequencing was PBMCs. The receptor set was obtained from a man aged 25-45 years in good health and CMV-seronegative.

This chain links TRBV7-2 with TRBJ1-6, with 10 bases that match TRBD1. V trimming: 4 bases; J trimming: 10 bases; junction bases outside the gene matches: 4. CDR3 size: 14 residues. Germline lookup yields CDR1 SGHTA and CDR2 FQGNSA. CDR3: CASSSGTGASPLHF. The CDR3 DNA reads as TGTGCCAGCAGCTCAGGGACAGGGGCCTCACCCCTCCACTTT.

The CDR3 loop reads CASSRTGEAKNIQYF. Written as DNA, the CDR3 is TGTGCCAGCAGCAGGACAGGGGAGGCCAAAAACATTCAGTACTTC. This sequence joins TRBV9 and TRBJ2-4; the match to TRBD1 covers 9 bases. The CDR3 has 15 amino acids. Germline V CDR1 and CDR2: SGDLS, YYNGEE. The trim removed 4 bases at V and 1 base at J, leaving 3 bases unmatched.

V usage is TRBV18 and J usage is TRBJ2-7; the D is unclear. CDR3 length: 14 residues. The V gene's germline CDR1 is KGHSH and CDR2 LQKENI. Trimming cost V 0 bases and J 3 bases, with 9 bases left between them. DNA for the CDR3: TGTGCCAGCTCACCACCCCAGCGTTACTACGAGCAGTACTTC. The encoded protein is CASSPPQRYYEQYF.

The rearrangement joins TRBV6-5 to TRBJ1-3, with D tentatively TRBD1 (5 bases). V was pared by 7 bases and J by 9 bases, with 22 bases between. This CDR3 is built from 15 residues. Germline loops: CDR1 MNHEY, CDR2 SVGAGI. The CDR3 DNA is TGTGCCAGCAAGAGAAGCCCGCAGGGATCAGTCACCATATATTTT. It is translated as CASKRSPQGSVTIYF.

This clone has a handful of counts. The J gene is TRBJ2-7, the V gene TRBV29-1; 9 bases fit TRBD1. Germline V gene sequence: CDR1 SQVTM, CDR2 ANQGSEA. The CDR3 sequence is 13 residues long. V lost 5 bases to trimming and J lost 4 bases; unmatched junction nucleotides: 6. CDR3 coding DNA: TGCAGCGTTAAGGGACAGGGTGGGTACGAGCAGTACTTC. It specifies CSVKGQGGYEQYF.

The CDR3 DNA reads TGTGCCAGCAACAAACGGGAATCAGCAGATACGCAGTATTTT. It specifies CASNKRESADTQYF. The chain uses TRBV6-5 and TRBJ2-3; TRBD2 might be the D (5 bases). Per germline, CDR1 MNHEY and CDR2 SVGAGI. V lost 7 bases and J 4 bases, leaving 15 bases between the germline ends. CDR3 size: 14 residues.

This chain links TRBV29-1 with TRBJ1-1, with 7 bases identical to TRBD1. The ends lost 6 bases at V and 4 bases at J; junction bases unmatched: 11. This CDR3 region has 14 residues. The V gene's germline CDR1 is SQVTM and CDR2 ANQGSEA. The CDR3 reads CSVPDRARGTEAFF. In nucleotides, the CDR3 is TGCAGCGTGCCCGACAGGGCGCGGGGCACTGAAGCTTTCTTT.

There are a few counts of this clone. This chain connects TRBV18 to TRBJ1-3; D is ambiguous. The CDR3 spans 16 residues. Germline V gives CDR1 KGHSH, CDR2 LQKENI. Trimming cost V 0 bases and J 0 bases, with 9 bases left between them. The CDR3 is CASSPPPQSSGNTIYF. CDR3 sequence (DNA): TGTGCCAGCTCACCACCGCCACAGAGCTCTGGAAACACCATATATTTT.

V gene TRBV27 combines with J gene TRBJ2-1; perhaps TRBD2 as D (6 bases). This CDR3 has 12 amino acids. The germline V and J ends were trimmed by 6 bases and 9 bases, with 12 bases remaining between them. Germline V CDR1 and CDR2: MNHEY, SMNVEV (reference sequence). The CDR3 here is CASSATRSEQFF. The CDR3 bases are TGTGCCAGCAGCGCGACTAGGAGTGAGCAGTTCTTC.

The V and J genes are TRBV4-1 and TRBJ1-4, with D tentatively TRBD1 (6 bases). The germline gives CDR1 MGHRA, CDR2 YSYEKL. Trimming pared 0 bases from V and 4 bases from J, leaving 15 bases between. The CDR3 length is 17 residues. CDR3 DNA: TGCGCCAGCAGCCAAGATAACATAAGGGGGTTTAATGAAAAACTGTTTTTT. This gives the protein CASSQDNIRGFNEKLFF.

The chain links TRBV6-5 to TRBJ2-1; D possibly corresponds to TRBD1 (5 bases). The germline V gene has CDR1 MNHEY and CDR2 SVGAGI. The CDR3 has 15 residues. Trimming left V 6 bases short and J 2 bases short, with 14 bases between. The CDR3 nucleotides are TGTGCCAGCAGCGACAGTGGCCTCACCTACAATGAGCAGTTCTTC. Residues: CASSDSGLTYNEQFF.

The chain has TRBV27 and TRBJ1-3, with D possibly being TRBD1 (5 bases). Germline V gives CDR1 MNHEY, CDR2 SMNVEV (reference sequence). The ends were cut back, 5 bases at V and 2 bases at J, with 22 bases in the middle. The CDR3 consists of 18 residues. This CDR3 is CASSLTPSAGRTGNTIYF. For the CDR3, the DNA is TGTGCCAGCAGTCTCACCCCTAGCGCAGGGCGCACTGGAAACACCATATATTTT.

V is TRBV7-9 and J is TRBJ2-5; TRBD1 matches 7 bases. This CDR3 is built from 16 residues. The J segment lost 2 bases and the V segment lost 4 bases, leaving 10 bases of the junction unmatched. CDR1 is SEHNR, CDR2 FQNEAQ, per germline (reference sequence). The CDR3 spells CASSSNEGDRQETQYF. The CDR3 nucleotides are TGTGCCAGCAGCTCAAACGAGGGGGACAGACAAGAGACCCAGTACTTC.

This sequence joins TRBV5-1 and TRBJ1-2; 7 bases agree with TRBD1. This CDR3 region has 15 residues. V lost 4 bases, J lost 2 bases, and 8 bases stayed unmatched. CDR1 is SGHRS and CDR2 is YFSETQ in the germline V gene. The CDR3 DNA reads as TGCGCCAGCAGCCCCCAGACAGGGATCAACTATGGCTACACCTTC. It yields the protein CASSPQTGINYGYTF.

The chain links TRBV5-3 to TRBJ2-7; 14 bases fit TRBD2. TRBV5-3 qualifies as an ORF whose function is uncertain. This CDR3 contains 17 residues. The V and J ends lost 5 bases and 4 bases, in that order; junction bases with no gene match: 11. Here the CDR3 reads CARSSGGTSGSGYEQYF. DNA for the CDR3: TGTGCCAGAAGTTCCGGGGGGACTAGCGGGAGTGGGTACGAGCAGTACTTC.

The V gene is TRBV6-4, the J gene TRBJ1-2; TRBD1 is a possible D gene (6 bases). This CDR3 contains 14 residues. The germline CDR1 and CDR2 sequences are MRHNA and SNTAGT. The V gene lost 5 bases and the J gene lost 4 bases, with 14 bases spanning the gap. The CDR3 DNA is TGTGCCAGCAGTCAACAGGGCACCGGCTATGGCTACACCTTC. It is translated as CASSQQGTGYGYTF.

The V gene is TRBV7-2, the J gene TRBJ2-7; tentative D call: TRBD2 (5 bases). V lost 1 base and J 9 bases, leaving 16 bases between the germline ends. The CDR3 runs 14 residues. Germline CDR1 is SGHTA and CDR2 is FQGNSA. The CDR3 DNA sequence: TGTGCCAGCAGCTTAGTTGGACTTACTGTAGGGCAGTACTTC. It is translated as CASSLVGLTVGQYF.

The CDR3 nucleotides are TGTGCCAGCAGCACCTACCCCAGGTCCGGCGAAAAACTGTTTTTT. Its protein is CASSTYPRSGEKLFF. The chain joins TRBV28 to TRBJ1-4; no clear D gene. V lost 6 bases and J lost 8, with 19 bases in between. CDR1 is MDHEN and CDR2 is SYDVKM in the germline V gene. This CDR3 has 15 residues.

This chain links TRBV14 with TRBJ2-3; D may be TRBD1 (5 bases). The germline V and J ends were trimmed by 0 bases and 2 bases, with 15 bases remaining between them. CDR3 length: 17 residues. Per germline, CDR1 SGHDN and CDR2 FVKESK. In DNA, the CDR3 is TGTGCCAGCAGCCAAGATAGGTCGGACATATTCACAGATACGCAGTATTTT. Protein sequence: CASSQDRSDIFTDTQYF.

The chain is built from TRBV6-4 and TRBJ2-1; 11 bases match TRBD2. V lost 5 bases, J lost 1 base, and 1 base stayed unmatched. Germline loops: CDR1 MRHNA, CDR2 SNTAGT. The CDR3 is 15 residues long. The CDR3 nucleotides are TGTGCCAGCAGTTCTAGCGGGGGGTCCTACAATGAGCAGTTCTTC. Its protein product is CASSSSGGSYNEQFF.

The chain carries TRBV6-4 and TRBJ2-3; 7 positions agree with TRBD2. Looked up from germline, CDR1 is MRHNA and CDR2 is SNTAGT. After removal of 8 bases from V and 3 bases from J, the junction contained 11 bases not matched to a gene. CDR3 length: 15 amino acids. CDR3: CASRVGGRRTDTQYF. The CDR3 DNA sequence: TGTGCCAGCCGCGTCGGCGGGAGACGGACAGATACGCAGTATTTT.

The gene calls are TRBV4-2 and TRBJ2-7; 14 nucleotides line up with TRBD2. Trimming cost V 4 bases and J 2 bases; bases outside gene matches: 4. The CDR3 has 16 residues. From germline, CDR1 is LGHNA and CDR2 YNFKEQ. In DNA, the CDR3 is TGTGCCAGCAGCCCCCCGACTAGCGGGAGGGCCTACGAGCAGTACTTC. The encoded protein is CASSPPTSGRAYEQYF.

The chain is built from TRBV7-2 and TRBJ2-1, with D possibly TRBD1 on 5 matching bases. Trimming took 1 base from V and 10 from J, leaving 11 bases between them. Per germline, CDR1 SGHTA and CDR2 FQGNSA. The CDR3 runs 13 residues. This CDR3 reads CASSLDQGREQFF. CDR3 in DNA: TGTGCCAGCAGCTTAGACCAGGGTCGCGAGCAGTTCTTC.

This clone was detected only a few times. V and J are TRBV30 and TRBJ1-5; perhaps TRBD1 as D (5 bases). CDR1 and CDR2 from the germline V gene are GTSNPN and SVGIG (reference sequence). There are 14 residues in the CDR3. Trimming cost V 0 bases and J 3 bases, with 9 bases left between them. This CDR3 reads CAWSVKGNNQPQHF. The CDR3 DNA reads TGTGCCTGGAGTGTAAAGGGGAACAATCAGCCCCAGCATTTT.

The rearrangement links TRBV19 to TRBJ2-1; 12 positions agree with TRBD2. The CDR3 has 16 residues. Trimming took 4 bases from V and 9 from J; bases not matched to a gene: 10. The V gene's germline CDR1 is LNHDA and CDR2 SQIVND (reference sequence). Here the CDR3 DNA reads TGTGCCAGTAGTAGTGGTCCTAGCGGGGGGGTCGGTGAGCAGTTCTTC. The encoded protein is CASSSGPSGGVGEQFF.

The genes are TRBV28 and TRBJ2-7; 9 bases match TRBD1. This CDR3 is 14 amino acids long. Germline V gene data show CDR1 as MDHEN and CDR2 as SYDVKM. Losses at the gene ends were 2 bases for V and 6 bases for J; bases not matched to a gene: 5. This chain's CDR3 is CASSLVKTGGEQYF. The CDR3 DNA sequence: TGTGCCAGCAGTTTAGTGAAGACAGGGGGCGAGCAGTACTTC.

As concerns this clone: The identical CDR3 is also encoded by other nucleotide sequences in the sample. The chain joins TRBV7-3 to TRBJ1-1, with a tentative D call TRBD1 (6 bases). V lost 5 bases, J lost 1 base, and 8 bases lay in between. Germline V lookup: CDR1 SGHTA, CDR2 FQGTGA. This CDR3 has 13 residues. The CDR3 loop is CASSPGQNTEAFF. As DNA, the CDR3 is TGTGCCAGCAGCCCGGGACAGAACACTGAAGCTTTCTTT.

J is TRBJ1-1 and V is TRBV7-2; D not certain. V lost 5 bases to trimming and J lost 14 bases, with 15 bases between them. The CDR3 is 11 residues long. Germline assignment: CDR1 SGHTA and CDR2 FQGNSA. The CDR3 loop is CASSTPPQNFF. CDR3 in DNA: TGTGCCAGCAGCACCCCCCCGCAGAACTTCTTT.

This rearrangement joins TRBV27 to TRBJ1-1, with a weak D call TRBD1 (6 bases). Trimming stripped 6 bases from V and 6 bases from J, with 29 bases between. The CDR3 runs 18 residues. The germline V gene encodes CDR1 MNHEY and CDR2 SMNVEV (reference sequence). CDR3 in amino acids: CASSRRSAGVSYLAEAFF. CDR3 coding DNA: TGTGCCAGCAGCCGCAGGTCGGCAGGGGTTAGTTATCTTGCTGAAGCTTTCTTT.

Regarding this clone: The sample holds other DNA sequences that translate to the same CDR3. V usage is TRBV10-2 and J usage is TRBJ1-5; unclear D gene. This CDR3 is 13 amino acids long. Trimming removed 4 bases from V and 10 bases from J, with 14 bases in between. Germline CDR1 and CDR2: WSHSY and SAAADI. The CDR3 protein is CASSAQRLIPQHF. CDR3 bases: TGCGCCAGCAGTGCCCAGCGCCTGATCCCCCAGCATTTT.